This T cell receptor (beta chain) derives from a study of Graves' ophthalmopathy and Graves' hyperthyroidism. Amplified material comprised TCR beta CDR3 regions derived from RNA transcripts. The authors performed first-round RT-PCR with HTBI primers and then a second-round multiplex PCR. TCRdb fed the multiplex PCR reads into MiXCR, producing one record per CDR3 protein. The data show roughly 480,000 distinct CDR3 sequences, with roughly an eighth seen just once and 9.8% held by the top ten. In germline, CDR1 is SGHAT, CDR2 FQNNGV. This CDR3 spans 12 amino acids. Trimming pared 6 bases from V and 2 bases from J, leaving 7 bases between. The table lists this clonotype with many counts.

The chain employs TRBV11-2 and TRBJ2-5; D is ambiguous. The sample taken for sequencing was blood. The sequence came from a woman aged 25 to 45 with Graves' ophthalmopathy. CDR3 amino acids: CASSPQQETQYF. CDR3 in DNA: TGTGCCAGCAGTCCTCAACAAGAGACCCAGTACTTC.